Listed here is a single T cell receptor beta chain. The data are from a study of blood T cell repertoires in COVID-19. V was clipped by 8 bases and J by 8 bases, with 11 bases between them. The CDR3 extends over 12 amino acids. Germline-derived CDR1 and CDR2 are KGHDR and SFDVKD. As processed by the authors: It was from reference gene primer amplification that nucleated cell counts were estimated. Assay: immunoSEQ multiplex PCR; the TCRdb copy retains only in-frame clones and omits some. V and J calls and clone size follow that table, whereas D and trimming were derived from the DNA. Here the sample spans 40,000 to 65,000 clones, approximately 80% being singletons.

The source material was peripheral blood. This sequence originates from a human donor with active or convalescent COVID-19. The donor label of this sample is uncertain. This chain links TRBV24-1 with TRBJ1-4; weak D call: TRBD1 (5 bases). DNA of the CDR3: TGTGCCACCACACGATGGGGCGAAAAACTGTTTTTT. Protein: CATTRWGEKLFF.